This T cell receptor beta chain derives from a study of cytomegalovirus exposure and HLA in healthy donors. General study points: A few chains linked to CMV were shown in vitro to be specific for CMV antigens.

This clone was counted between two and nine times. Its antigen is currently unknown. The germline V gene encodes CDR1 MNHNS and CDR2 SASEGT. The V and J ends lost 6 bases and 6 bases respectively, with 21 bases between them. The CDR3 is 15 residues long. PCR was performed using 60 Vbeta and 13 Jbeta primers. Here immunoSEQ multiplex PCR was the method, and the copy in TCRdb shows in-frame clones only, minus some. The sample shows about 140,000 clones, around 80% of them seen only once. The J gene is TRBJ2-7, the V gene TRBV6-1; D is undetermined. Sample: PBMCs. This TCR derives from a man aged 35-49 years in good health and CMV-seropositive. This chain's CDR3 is CASRDLGYVVGEQYF. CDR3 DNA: TGTGCCAGCAGGGATCTAGGTTACGTCGTGGGCGAGCAGTACTTC.